The 14 T cell receptor beta chains reported below all come from one sample, sequenced in a study of blood T cell repertoires in COVID-19. Using immunoSEQ multiplex PCR, the repertoire was profiled, and TCRdb retains in-frame clones only, with some absent. Seen here are 60,000 to 70,000 clones, roughly 82% observed once, and the top ten hold about 6.9%. The sequencing sample was made of peripheral blood. Source of these receptors: a man aged 55 to 70 with acute or convalescent COVID-19.

This chain connects TRBV19 to TRBJ2-7; D perhaps matches TRBD1 (6 bases). V lost 1 base, J lost 7 bases, and 11 bases lay in between. The CDR3 is 13 amino acids. The V gene's germline CDR1 is LNHDA and CDR2 SQIVND (reference sequence). The CDR3 nucleotides read TGTGCCAGTAGTATAGGCGACAGGCTAGAGCAGTACTTC. Amino acid sequence: CASSIGDRLEQYF.

In its sample, this clone was seen once. The rearrangement joins TRBV19 to TRBJ1-5; TRBD1 matches at 7 bases. The ends lost 1 base at V and 7 bases at J; junction bases unmatched: 7. Germline CDR1 and CDR2: LNHDA and SQIVND (reference sequence). This CDR3 is 15 amino acids long. The CDR3 bases are TGTGCCAGTAGTATAGCAGGGGGGAGATGGCAGCCCCAGCATTTT. It specifies CASSIAGGRWQPQHF. Together with reference TRBV19 and TRBJ1-5, the CDR3 gives the full variable domain: DGGITQSPKYLFRKEGQNVTLSCEQNLNHDAMYWYRQDPGQGLRLIYYSQIVNDFQKGDIAEGYSVSREKKESFPLTVTSAQKNPTAFYLCASSIAGGRWQPQHFGDGTRLSIL.

V is TRBV5-8 and J is TRBJ1-2; 9 nucleotides agree with TRBD1. The germline V gene encodes CDR1 SGHTS and CDR2 YDEGEE. The J segment lost 4 bases and the V segment lost 1 base, leaving 11 bases of the junction unmatched. The CDR3 runs 17 residues. In DNA form, the CDR3 reads TGTGCCAGCAGCTTGAAATGGACAGGGGCTGGGCTCTATGGCTACACCTTC. Translation gives CASSLKWTGAGLYGYTF.

The chain recombines TRBV9 with TRBJ1-1; 8 bases map to TRBD1. The CDR3 has 14 amino acids. Trimming removed 4 bases from V and 11 bases from J; junction bases left unmatched: 13. CDR1 is SGDLS and CDR2 is YYNGEE in the germline V gene. The CDR3 coding sequence is TGTGCCAGCAGCTCGAGCTCAACAGGGGGAGGTGCTTTCTTT. This encodes CASSSSSTGGGAFF.

The chain has TRBV30 and TRBJ1-5; 7 bases are shared with TRBD1. This CDR3 spans 12 amino acids. Germline CDR1 is GTSNPN and CDR2 is SVGIG (reference sequence). The J segment lost 7 bases and the V segment lost 2 bases, leaving 2 bases of the junction unmatched. The CDR3 bases are TGTGCCTGGAGTAGGGGACAGCAGCCCCAGCATTTT. Residues: CAWSRGQQPQHF.

The sample holds a few counts of this clone. The rearrangement links TRBV6-5 to TRBJ1-2; 11 bases are a match to TRBD1. The trim removed 6 bases at V and 2 bases at J, leaving 5 bases unmatched. Per germline, CDR1 MNHEY and CDR2 SVGAGI. The CDR3 has 15 residues. The CDR3 sequence is CASRNGQGANYGYTF. The CDR3 nucleotides read TGTGCCAGCAGGAATGGACAGGGGGCAAACTATGGCTACACCTTC.

The genes are TRBV10-3 and TRBJ1-2; D is ambiguous. Germline V gives CDR1 ENHRY, CDR2 SYGVKD. V lost 6 bases, J lost 0 bases, and 14 bases lay in between. The CDR3 has 15 residues. As DNA, the CDR3 is TGTGCCATCAGAGAGGAGCAGGAAGCTAACTATGGCTACACCTTC. Protein: CAIREEQEANYGYTF.

The chain links TRBV4-2 to TRBJ2-3; TRBD2 matches 7 bases. The CDR3 has 16 residues. V dropped 4 bases and J dropped 3; count of bases not matched to a gene: 10. Germline CDR1 reads LGHNA; CDR2 reads YNFKEQ. CDR3 sequence: CASSRPGLRPTDTQYF. CDR3 nucleotide sequence: TGTGCCAGCAGCCGACCGGGACTACGACCGACAGATACGCAGTATTTT.

The chain couples TRBV19 to TRBJ1-6; the D gene is possibly TRBD1 (5 bases). V shed 3 bases and J shed 4 bases, with 7 bases lying between them. Looked up from germline, CDR1 is LNHDA and CDR2 is SQIVND (reference sequence). The CDR3 spans 14 residues. In nucleotides, the CDR3 is TGTGCCAGTAGTATCCAGGGATATAATTCACCCCTCCACTTT. It is translated as CASSIQGYNSPLHF.

This clone was detected only a few times. The V call is TRBV12-3 or TRBV12-4, the J call TRBJ2-1; weak D call: TRBD1 (5 bases). The CDR3 totals 11 residues. Trimming left V 3 bases short and J 13 bases short, with 10 bases between. The DNA for the CDR3 is TGTGCCAGCAGTTTTAACACAGGACAGTTCTTC. Residues: CASSFNTGQFF.

The gene calls are TRBV5-1 and TRBJ1-1, with D possibly being TRBD1 (6 bases). The germline V gene encodes CDR1 SGHRS and CDR2 YFSETQ. The CDR3 loop spans 17 amino acids. V shed 0 bases and J shed 1 base, with 16 bases lying between them. CDR3 in DNA: TGCGCCAGCAGCTTGGAAGCCAGGGGCAATAGGAACACTGAAGCTTTCTTT. Translated, it gives CASSLEARGNRNTEAFF.

The genes are TRBV19 and TRBJ1-4; D is undetermined. This CDR3 has 15 residues. Germline V gene data show CDR1 as LNHDA and CDR2 as SQIVND (reference sequence). V lost 7 bases to trimming and J lost 0 bases, with 12 bases between them. CDR3 sequence (DNA): TGTGCCAGTACCTTGCTATCCGCAACTAATGAAAAACTGTTTTTT. Its translation: CASTLLSATNEKLFF. The full variable domain, in which reference TRBV19 and TRBJ1-4 provide the parts outside the CDR3, is DGGITQSPKYLFRKEGQNVTLSCEQNLNHDAMYWYRQDPGQGLRLIYYSQIVNDFQKGDIAEGYSVSREKKESFPLTVTSAQKNPTAFYLCASTLLSATNEKLFFGSGTQLSVL.

The V call is TRBV6-1, the J call TRBJ2-7, with D perhaps matching TRBD1 (5 bases). CDR3 length equals 13 residues. Trimming stripped 3 bases from V and 2 bases from J, with 8 bases between. Germline V lookup: CDR1 MNHNS, CDR2 SASEGT. In nucleotides, the CDR3 is TGTGCCAGCAGTGACAGACAGCCCTACGAGCAGTACTTC. Translating it yields CASSDRQPYEQYF.

V is TRBV27 and J is TRBJ2-3; perhaps TRBD2 as D (5 bases). CDR3 length: 15 amino acids. The germline V and J ends were trimmed by 3 bases and 1 base, with 11 bases remaining between them. The germline V gene encodes CDR1 MNHEY and CDR2 SMNVEV (reference sequence). In nucleotides, the CDR3 is TGTGCCAGCAGTTTTGGGCGGGCGCGCACAGATACGCAGTATTTT. Its protein is CASSFGRARTDTQYF.